One sample yielded the 31 T cell receptor beta chains listed below, sequenced in a study of T cells in Graves' hyperthyroidism and ophthalmopathy. The source material, RNA transcripts, was used to amplify TCR beta CDR3 regions. First-round RT-PCR with HTBI primers amplified the TCR CDR3 region. Each CDR3 protein is one row after TCRdb ran MiXCR on the multiplex PCR reads. Among some 440,000 distinct CDR3 sequences listed, approximately 14% were seen once. Sequencing used blood. The receptors were sampled from a woman younger than 30 with Graves' hyperthyroidism.

In this sample, this clonotype turned up a few times. This chain links TRBV5-5 with TRBJ2-7; maybe TRBD1 (5 bases). Trimming took 4 bases from V and 0 from J, leaving 14 bases between them. There are 15 residues in the CDR3. Germline V gives CDR1 SGHKS, CDR2 YYEKEE (reference sequence). CDR3 sequence reads: CASSVKDISSYEQYF. DNA of the CDR3: TGTGCCAGCAGCGTCAAGGACATTAGCTCCTACGAGCAGTACTTC.

There are many counts of this clonotype. The V gene is TRBV6-2 or TRBV6-3, the J gene TRBJ2-2; a weak D match, TRBD2 (5 bases). V lost 7 bases to trimming and J lost 2 bases, with 23 bases between them. The CDR3 loop spans 18 amino acids. Germline V gene sequence: CDR1 MNHEY, CDR2 SVGEGT. CDR3 amino acids: CASTPPWAGKPNTGELFF. In nucleotides, the CDR3 is TGTGCCAGCACCCCACCTTGGGCGGGCAAACCTAACACCGGGGAGCTGTTTTTT.

This clonotype was found many times. The chain is built from TRBV27 and TRBJ1-1; TRBD1 matches 9 bases. This CDR3 spans 13 amino acids. Germline V gene data show CDR1 as MNHEY and CDR2 as SMNVEV (reference sequence). The ends lost 6 bases at V and 6 bases at J; junction bases unmatched: 5. The CDR3 loop reads CASRPTGGPEAFF. The CDR3 nucleotides read TGTGCCAGCAGACCGACAGGGGGTCCTGAAGCTTTCTTT.

V is TRBV3-1 and J is TRBJ2-1, with TRBD1 matching over 7 bases. Germline lookup yields CDR1 LGHDT and CDR2 YNNKEL (reference sequence). The CDR3 runs to 16 residues. Trimming took 4 bases from V and 0 from J; bases not matched to a gene: 6. The CDR3 DNA follows: TGTGCCAGCAGCCGCCGGGCAGGGGGCTCCTACAATGAGCAGTTCTTC. Its translation: CASSRRAGGSYNEQFF.

Written as DNA, the CDR3 is TGCGCCAGCAGCCAAGGTAAAGGGAGGTCTGGGGCCAACGTCCTGACTTTC. Translation gives CASSQGKGRSGANVLTF. This sequence joins TRBV4-3 and TRBJ2-6, with D maybe TRBD2 (6 bases). V shed 1 base and J shed 1 base, with 11 bases lying between them. This CDR3 has 17 amino acids. Germline V gene sequence: CDR1 LGHNA, CDR2 YSLEER.

This clonotype was seen at least ten times. The rearrangement joins TRBV28 to TRBJ2-7, with a possible D match to TRBD2 (5 bases). V lost 2 bases and J 7 bases, leaving 12 bases between the germline ends. The CDR3 sequence is 13 residues long. Germline V lookup: CDR1 MDHEN, CDR2 SYDVKM. The CDR3 spells CASSLNGIGEQYF. As DNA, the CDR3 is TGTGCCAGCAGTTTAAACGGGATAGGGGAGCAGTACTTC.

The chain carries TRBV14 and TRBJ2-5; D is undetermined. Looked up from germline, CDR1 is SGHDN and CDR2 is FVKESK. Between the trimmed V and J ends, which lost 2 bases and 7 bases, there was a span of 11 bases. The CDR3 has 13 amino acids. The CDR3 protein is CASSQNTAMTQYF. CDR3 bases: TGTGCCAGCAGCCAAAATACCGCCATGACCCAGTACTTC.

In its sample, this clonotype was seen many times. V is TRBV27 and J is TRBJ2-1; perhaps TRBD2 as D (5 bases). Germline V CDR1 and CDR2: MNHEY, SMNVEV (reference sequence). The CDR3 is 17 amino acids. The germline V and J ends were trimmed by 0 bases and 10 bases, with 22 bases remaining between them. As DNA, the CDR3 is TGTGCCAGCAGTTTATCTCCGCCCGCGGCGGGCATCCGCGAGCAGTTCTTC. This codes for CASSLSPPAAGIREQFF.

This clonotype was found many times. The chain joins TRBV5-1 to TRBJ2-1; 13 nucleotides align to TRBD2. Germline V gives CDR1 SGHRS, CDR2 YFSETQ. Trimming took 3 bases from V and 5 from J; bases not matched to a gene: 14. The CDR3 has 19 residues. DNA for the CDR3: TGCGCCAGCAGCTCCCGGATGTCCCGACTAGCGGGGGGACACAATGAGCAGTTCTTC. Its translation is CASSSRMSRLAGGHNEQFF. Looking up the rest from reference TRBV5-1 and TRBJ2-1 gives the full variable domain: KAGVTQTPRYLIKTRGQQVTLSCSPISGHRSVSWYQQTPGQGLQFLFEYFSETQRNKGNFPGRFSGRQFSNSRSEMNVSTLELGDSALYLCASSSRMSRLAGGHNEQFFGPGTRLTVL.

Many counts were recorded for this clonotype. The chain carries TRBV24-1 and TRBJ2-3; TRBD1 agrees at 7 bases. Germline trimming cut 9 bases from V and 3 bases from J; bases unmatched to any gene: 5. The germline V gene has CDR1 KGHDR and CDR2 SFDVKD. CDR3 length equals 13 residues. This CDR3 reads CATGGRGTDTQYF. For the CDR3, the DNA is TGTGCCACCGGGGGCAGGGGGACAGATACGCAGTATTTT.

This clonotype has a handful of counts. The V gene is TRBV6-2 or TRBV6-3, the J gene TRBJ1-1; D possibly corresponds to TRBD1 (5 bases). The germline gives CDR1 MNHEY, CDR2 SVGEGT. V lost 8 bases and J lost 5, with 12 bases in between. The CDR3 totals 12 residues. CDR3 coding DNA: TGTGCCAGCCGGGACCCCCGAACTGAAGCTTTCTTT. It codes for CASRDPRTEAFF.

The V and J genes are TRBV25-1 and TRBJ1-6; D not certain. CDR1 and CDR2 from the germline V gene are MGHDK and SYGVNS. The length of the CDR3 is 14 residues. Trimming pared 3 bases from V and 0 bases from J, leaving 3 bases between. CDR3 protein: CASSDSSYNSPLHF. CDR3 DNA sequence: TGTGCCAGCAGTGACAGCTCCTATAATTCACCCCTCCACTTT.

This clonotype was seen at least ten times. The V call is TRBV3-1, the J call TRBJ1-1; D remains ambiguous. The CDR3 sequence is 16 residues long. Trimming removed 1 base from V and 1 base from J, with 13 bases in between. Germline loops: CDR1 LGHDT, CDR2 YNNKEL (reference sequence). DNA of the CDR3: TGTGCCAGCAGCCAAGGGGCAGGAGTAAAGAACACTGAAGCTTTCTTT. It translates to CASSQGAGVKNTEAFF.

Ten or more counts support this clonotype. This sequence joins TRBV7-2 and TRBJ2-7, with a weak D call TRBD1 (5 bases). CDR3 length equals 12 residues. V was trimmed by 5 bases and J by 6 bases, leaving 11 bases between them. CDR1 is SGHTA, CDR2 FQGNSA, per germline. CDR3 coding DNA: TGTGCCAGCAGCCACACAGGCGGCGAGCAGTACTTC. Its translation is CASSHTGGEQYF.

Many counts were recorded for this clonotype. The V call is TRBV12-3 or TRBV12-4, the J call TRBJ2-1; D gene ambiguous. Deletions cut 5 bases from V and 8 bases from J, with 13 bases between. The CDR3 has 13 residues. The CDR3 loop is CASSLGFLDEQFF. The CDR3 nucleotides are TGTGCCAGCAGTCTGGGGTTTTTGGATGAGCAGTTCTTC.

This clonotype has ten or more counts. The V gene is TRBV13, the J gene TRBJ2-7; D is possibly TRBD1 or TRBD2 (7 bases each). The CDR3 runs 15 residues. The V gene lost 5 bases and the J gene lost 3 bases, with 17 bases spanning the gap. Germline values: CDR1 PRHDT, CDR2 FYEKMQ (reference sequence). The CDR3 sequence is CASSAFSGGDYEQYF. The CDR3 nucleotides are TGTGCCAGCAGCGCATTCTCAGGGGGGGACTACGAGCAGTACTTC.

This clonotype was detected ten times or more. The V gene is TRBV11-2, the J gene TRBJ2-7; TRBD2 might be the D (6 bases). Germline loops: CDR1 SGHAT, CDR2 FQNNGV. The CDR3 runs 14 residues. V lost 10 bases and J 3 bases, leaving 19 bases between the germline ends. CDR3 in DNA: TGTGCCACCTCCCGGGGGTTGGGCCTCTACGAGCAGTACTTC. Translating it yields CATSRGLGLYEQYF.

This clonotype was observed at least ten times. The chain is built from TRBV6-1 and TRBJ2-1; 8 positions agree with TRBD1. Losses at the gene ends were 4 bases for V and 9 bases for J; bases not matched to a gene: 11. The CDR3 runs to 15 residues. Per germline, CDR1 MNHNS and CDR2 SASEGT. The CDR3 region is CASSAGQGSGPEQFF. CDR3 nucleotides: TGTGCCAGCAGTGCCGGACAGGGCTCCGGGCCTGAGCAGTTCTTC.

J is TRBJ2-1 and V is TRBV3-1; D may correspond to TRBD1 or TRBD2 (6 bases each). V lost 0 bases and J lost 6, with 15 bases in between. The CDR3 contains 16 residues. Germline values: CDR1 LGHDT, CDR2 YNNKEL (reference sequence). In DNA, the CDR3 is TGTGCCAGCAGCCAAGAAAGGGGGGCGTATCTCAATGAGCAGTTCTTC. It codes for CASSQERGAYLNEQFF.

This clonotype was seen repeatedly, ten times or more. The chain combines TRBV19 with TRBJ1-1, with TRBD1 matching 8 bases. The CDR3 covers 14 residues. The junction had 1 base not matched to a gene; V was cut back by 3 bases and J by 1 base. Germline assignment: CDR1 LNHDA and CDR2 SQIVND (reference sequence). CDR3 residues: CASSIGQGNTEAFF. As DNA, the CDR3 is TGTGCCAGTAGTATTGGACAGGGGAACACTGAAGCTTTCTTT.

The rearrangement joins TRBV11-2 to TRBJ1-2; the match to TRBD1 covers 10 bases. After removal of 2 bases from V and 1 base from J, the junction contained 1 base not matched to a gene. CDR1 and CDR2 from the germline V gene are SGHAT and FQNNGV. There are 15 residues in the CDR3. The CDR3 sequence: CASSLRDRGNYGYTF. DNA for the CDR3: TGTGCCAGCAGCTTAAGGGACAGGGGTAACTATGGCTACACCTTC.

This clonotype was detected only a few times. The gene calls are TRBV5-1 and TRBJ2-2; D perhaps matches TRBD2 (5 bases). CDR1 SGHRS and CDR2 YFSETQ come from the germline V gene. There are 14 residues in the CDR3. Trimming removed 2 bases at V and 1 base at J, with 6 bases between. In DNA form, the CDR3 reads TGCGCCAGCAGCTTCGGGAAGAACACCGGGGAGCTGTTTTTT. This encodes CASSFGKNTGELFF.

The chain links TRBV7-9 to TRBJ2-1; the match to TRBD2 covers 8 bases. The CDR3 consists of 15 residues. The V segment lost 5 bases and the J segment 5 bases; nucleotides outside the gene matches: 8. Germline V gene data show CDR1 as SEHNR and CDR2 as FQNEAQ (reference sequence). The chain's CDR3 is CASSPVSGTNNEQFF. The CDR3 region has the DNA TGTGCCAGCAGCCCCGTTAGCGGGACGAACAATGAGCAGTTCTTC.

This chain connects TRBV6-6 to TRBJ2-7; D is perhaps TRBD1 or TRBD2 (5 bases each). The V gene lost 0 bases and the J gene lost 6 bases, with 9 bases spanning the gap. This CDR3 has 13 amino acids. Germline CDR1 is MNHNY and CDR2 is SVGAGI (reference sequence). CDR3: CASSYSSGTEQYF. The CDR3 DNA follows: TGTGCCAGCAGTTACTCCTCAGGGACCGAGCAGTACTTC.

This clonotype has a count of ten or more. The chain combines TRBV20-1 with TRBJ2-5; D possibly uses TRBD1 or TRBD2 (5 bases each). The CDR3 totals 15 residues. V lost 5 bases and J lost 5, with 21 bases in between. CDR1 is DFQATT and CDR2 is SNEGSKA in the germline V gene (reference sequence). DNA for the CDR3: TGCAGTGCTCCCCTAAGTTCTGGGACCAGGGAGACCCAGTACTTC. Protein sequence: CSAPLSSGTRETQYF.

This clonotype was counted only a few times. The gene calls are TRBV6-2 or TRBV6-3 and TRBJ1-2; TRBD1 agrees at 7 bases. The CDR3 runs 16 residues. Germline CDR1 MNHEY, CDR2 SVGEGT. Unmatched junction bases numbered 10, after V lost 2 bases and J lost 4 bases. CDR3 sequence reads: CASSYAKQGHGYGYTF. CDR3 nucleotides: TGTGCCAGCAGTTACGCGAAACAGGGGCATGGCTATGGCTACACCTTC.

The chain links TRBV7-2 to TRBJ1-4; 7 nucleotides match TRBD1. Germline CDR1 SGHTA, CDR2 FQGNSA. V dropped 4 bases and J dropped 3; count of bases not matched to a gene: 5. The CDR3 totals 15 residues. This CDR3 reads CASSYTGTANEKLFF. The CDR3 coding sequence is TGTGCCAGCAGCTACACAGGGACAGCTAATGAAAAACTGTTTTTT.

This clonotype was detected ten times or more. The rearrangement joins TRBV7-9 to TRBJ2-7; 8 bases are shared with TRBD1. The V and J ends lost 5 bases and 5 bases, in that order; junction bases with no gene match: 14. The CDR3 covers 16 residues. From germline, CDR1 is SEHNR and CDR2 FQNEAQ (reference sequence). The CDR3 DNA is TGTGCCAGCAGCCGCATCAAGGACAGGGCGAAGAACGAGCAGTACTTC. Its translation: CASSRIKDRAKNEQYF.

This clonotype was counted ten times or more. V and J are TRBV7-2 and TRBJ1-4; D is possibly TRBD1 (6 bases). Germline loops: CDR1 SGHTA, CDR2 FQGNSA. V lost 1 base and J lost 7, with 13 bases in between. The CDR3 sequence is 15 residues long. CDR3: CASSLVAGVGEKLFF. Written as DNA, the CDR3 is TGTGCCAGCAGCTTAGTGGCAGGGGTTGGTGAAAAACTGTTTTTT.

This clonotype showed up many times. This CDR3 reads CATSDPGVEDTIYF. Here the CDR3 DNA reads TGTGCCACCAGTGACCCGGGGGTCGAAGACACCATATATTTT. The V gene is TRBV24-1, the J gene TRBJ1-3; possibly TRBD1 for D (5 bases). The CDR3 is made up of 14 amino acids. Between the trimmed V and J ends, which lost 4 bases and 8 bases, there was a span of 14 bases. The germline V gene encodes CDR1 KGHDR and CDR2 SFDVKD.

The rearrangement joins TRBV9 to TRBJ2-7; D unresolved. V dropped 0 bases and J dropped 3 bases, with 7 bases sitting between them. Germline V gene sequence: CDR1 SGDLS, CDR2 YYNGEE. The CDR3 spans 13 residues. The CDR3 nucleotides read TGTGCCAGCAGCGTAGACGGATTCTACGAGCAGTACTTC. This gives the protein CASSVDGFYEQYF.